This T cell receptor beta chain comes out of a study of shared clonotypes between healthy human individuals. Study-wide results and limits: Limitation of the genetic and exposure-history diversity represented came from the few donors. Clonotypes which were not shared had lower generation probabilities than clonotypes that all four donors shared.

TCRdb's copy holds only in-frame clones and misses some; the assay was immunoSEQ multiplex PCR. The table shows some 680,000 clones, with 73% occurring only once. This clone was recorded at least ten times. Its antigen is unknown. Germline-derived CDR1 and CDR2 are SEHNR and FQNEAQ (reference sequence). CDR3 length: 13 residues. Trimming cost V 8 bases and J 1 base, with 8 bases left between them. Donors comprised healthy HIV-negative adults lacking recent acute infections or vaccinations. The TCR comes from a woman aged 30 to 39 in good health. J is TRBJ2-2 and V is TRBV7-9, with D hard to call. Sequencing was done on a sample of memory CD4+ T cells sorted from blood. Described subset: CD45RA-negative fraction. DNA for the CDR3: TGTGCCAGCTTCAAGGGGAACACCGGGGAGCTGTTTTTT. Amino acids: CASFKGNTGELFF.